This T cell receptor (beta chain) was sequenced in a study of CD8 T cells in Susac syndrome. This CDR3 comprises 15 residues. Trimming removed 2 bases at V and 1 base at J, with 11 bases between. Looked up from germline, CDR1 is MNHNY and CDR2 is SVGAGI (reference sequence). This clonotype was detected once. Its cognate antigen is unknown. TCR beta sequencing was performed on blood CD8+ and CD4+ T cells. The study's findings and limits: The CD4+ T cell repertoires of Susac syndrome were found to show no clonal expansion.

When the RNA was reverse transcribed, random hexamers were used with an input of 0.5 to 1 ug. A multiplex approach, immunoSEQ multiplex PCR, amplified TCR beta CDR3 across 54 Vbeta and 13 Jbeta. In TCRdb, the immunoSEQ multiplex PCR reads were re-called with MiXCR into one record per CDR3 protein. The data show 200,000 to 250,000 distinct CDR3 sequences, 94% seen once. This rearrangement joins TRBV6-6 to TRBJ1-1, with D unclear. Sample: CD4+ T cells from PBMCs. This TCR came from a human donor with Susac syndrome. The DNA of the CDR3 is TGTGCCAGCAGTTACCTTGGGGAGGCGAACACTGAAGCTTTCTTT. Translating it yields CASSYLGEANTEAFF.